Listed below are T cell receptor beta chains from one sample, sequenced in a study of blood T cell repertoires in COVID-19. TCRdb keeps only in-frame clones here, not all; method: immunoSEQ multiplex PCR. The data contain 300,000 to 350,000 clones, about 90% of them singletons. Source material: PBMCs or T cells enriched from blood (not recorded which). These receptors all come from a woman younger than 30 with acute COVID-19. CDR3s include the opening cysteine and the closing phenylalanine or tryptophan. The D gene is left open where the match is weak. The size field is filled for only some rows; it gives once, few, many or a size class.

V	D	length	size	J	DNA	CDR3
TRBV7-3	NA	18	NA	TRBJ1-1	TGTGCCAGCAGCTTAAGACCTGTGGGAGGGACGGAGAACACTGAAGCTTTCTTT	CASSLRPVGGTENTEAFF
TRBV29-1	TRBD1	14	NA	TRBJ2-7	TGCAGCGTTGAAGTGACAGGGAACCCTTACGAGCAGTACTTC	CSVEVTGNPYEQYF
TRBV7-2	TRBD2	17	NA	TRBJ2-3	TGTGCCAGCAGCCGCCGGGTTGCGGGAGGCGGCACAGATACGCAGTATTTT	CASSRRVAGGGTDTQYF
TRBV10-3	NA	17	NA	TRBJ2-4	TGTGCCATCAGTGAGAGGGAGTGGGGAGCGGCCAAAAACATTCAGTACTTC	CAISEREWGAAKNIQYF
TRBV29-1	TRBD2	17	NA	TRBJ2-7	TGCAGCGTTGGAGGACTAGCGGGAGGCTTAAGCTCCTACGAGCAGTACTTC	CSVGGLAGGLSSYEQYF
TRBV6-2/TRBV6-3	NA	13	NA	TRBJ2-7	TGTGCCAGCAGTTACGTCAGCGCCAACGAGCAGTACTTC	CASSYVSANEQYF
TRBV28	TRBD1	17	NA	TRBJ1-1	TGTGCCAGCACAAGTGACAGGGGAAAAACCGCGAACACTGAAGCTTTCTTT	CASTSDRGKTANTEAFF
TRBV3-1/TRBV3-2	NA	15	NA	TRBJ1-4	TGTGCCAGCAGCCAATTCCTCACGGGGAATGAAAAACTGTTTTTT	CASSQFLTGNEKLFF
TRBV28	NA	14	NA	TRBJ1-6	TGTGCCAGCAGTTTTGGCGCGGGAAATTCACCCCTCCACTTT	CASSFGAGNSPLHF
TRBV7-6	NA	21	NA	TRBJ2-2	TGTGCCAGCAGCTCCCTCCTGGCCCCCCTTAGCGGAGACTCGAACACCGGGGAGCTGTTTTTT	CASSSLLAPLSGDSNTGELFF
TRBV24-1	NA	13	NA	TRBJ2-7	TGTGCCACCGCCCCGGGGTCGGGCTACGAGCAGTACTTC	CATAPGSGYEQYF
TRBV19	NA	13	NA	TRBJ1-1	TGTGCCAGTAGTGCCGGGATGAACACTGAAGCTTTCTTT	CASSAGMNTEAFF
TRBV7-9	TRBD1	14	few	TRBJ2-1	TGTGCCAGCAGCTTGGACAGGGCCGACAATGAGCAGTTCTTC	CASSLDRADNEQFF
TRBV11-3	NA	13	NA	TRBJ2-7	TGTGCCAGCAGCCAAGACAGTAGGCACGAGCAGTACTTC	CASSQDSRHEQYF
TRBV11-3	TRBD1	15	NA	TRBJ1-1	TGTGCCAGCAGCTTCTCTAGGGGGCTGAGGACTGAAGCTTTCTTT	CASSFSRGLRTEAFF
TRBV27	TRBD1	16	NA	TRBJ2-5	TGTGCCAGCAGTCCCAGACAGGGGGTATACCAAGAGACCCAGTACTTC	CASSPRQGVYQETQYF
TRBV27	TRBD1	15	NA	TRBJ1-5	TGTGCCAGCAGTTTACGCCGACAGGGGAATCAGCCCCAGCATTTT	CASSLRRQGNQPQHF
TRBV6-5	NA	15	once	TRBJ2-1	TGTGCCAGCAGTTACCCCGGGGCTAGCGCCAATGAGCAGTTCTTC	CASSYPGASANEQFF
TRBV6-5	TRBD1	12	NA	TRBJ2-2	TGTGCCAGCAGTCCTGGACAGGGGAAGCTGTTTTTT	CASSPGQGKLFF
TRBV30	NA	13	few	TRBJ1-4	TGTGCCTGGAGTGGCCAGGGATCCAGAAAACTGTTTTTT	CAWSGQGSRKLFF
TRBV30	NA	13	NA	TRBJ1-5	TGTGCCTGGAGTGTCGCACAGTATCAGCCCCAGCATTTT	CAWSVAQYQPQHF
TRBV10-3	NA	13	NA	TRBJ2-3	TGTGCCATCAGCTACAGGGTGGAAGATACGCAGTATTTT	CAISYRVEDTQYF
TRBV7-6	NA	14	NA	TRBJ1-1	TGTGCCAGCAGCTTCTCACCCGGGGACACTGAAGCTTTCTTT	CASSFSPGDTEAFF
TRBV6-6	TRBD1	17	NA	TRBJ1-5	TGTGCCAGCAGTCCCCAGGGGGGACATTCTAGCAATCAGCCCCAGCATTTT	CASSPQGGHSSNQPQHF
TRBV5-1	NA	13	NA	TRBJ1-2	TGCGCCAGCAGCTTGGCCGTGGCCTATGGCTACACCTTC	CASSLAVAYGYTF
TRBV27	NA	15	NA	TRBJ1-2	TGTGCCAGCAGTTTAGCCCCGACGGGGGGAAATGGCTACACCTTC	CASSLAPTGGNGYTF
TRBV10-3	NA	14	NA	TRBJ2-3	TGTGCCATCAACGGAACAGGGAGCACAGATACGCAGTATTTT	CAINGTGSTDTQYF
TRBV11-2	TRBD1	15	NA	TRBJ1-2	TGTGCCAGCAGTACAGGGGGAGGGCTGGGCTATGGCTACACCTTC	CASSTGGGLGYGYTF
TRBV6-1	TRBD2	16	NA	TRBJ2-1	TGTGCCAGCAGTGAAGCCCCCGGGACTAGCGTGGTTGAGCAGTTCTTC	CASSEAPGTSVVEQFF
TRBV10-1	NA	14	NA	TRBJ2-3	TGCGCCAGCAGTGAGGAGTTTGCGGGAGATACGCAGTATTTT	CASSEEFAGDTQYF
TRBV9	NA	12	once	TRBJ2-5	TGTGCCAGCAGCGTGGGCAGGGGATCCCAGTACTTC	CASSVGRGSQYF
TRBV20-1	TRBD1	13	NA	TRBJ2-7	TGCAGTGCTAGTCCTCGGACAGGCTACGAGCAGTACTTC	CSASPRTGYEQYF
TRBV5-5	TRBD2	18	NA	TRBJ2-1	TGTGCCAGCAGCCTAGTCATAGCGGGAGGGCCTCTCTACAATGAGCAGTTCTTC	CASSLVIAGGPLYNEQFF
TRBV29-1	TRBD1	15	NA	TRBJ1-2	TGCAGCGTTGATCCCGGACAGGATAGGGACTATGGCTACACCTTC	CSVDPGQDRDYGYTF
TRBV18	TRBD1	14	NA	TRBJ1-6	TGTGCCAGCTCCCCCGGGACAGAGAATTCACCCCTCCACTTT	CASSPGTENSPLHF
TRBV19	TRBD1	15	NA	TRBJ1-1	TGTGCCAGTAGTATAGGGCAGGGGGCTGGGTCTGAAGCTTTCTTT	CASSIGQGAGSEAFF
TRBV20-1	TRBD2	15	NA	TRBJ2-1	TGCAGTGCTAGTAACCCTAGCGGGCCATACAATGAGCAGTTCTTC	CSASNPSGPYNEQFF
TRBV12-3/TRBV12-4	NA	12	NA	TRBJ1-5	TGTGCCAGCAGTTTTTCTCTCCAGCCCCAGCATTTT	CASSFSLQPQHF
TRBV6-5	NA	15	NA	TRBJ2-3	TGTGCCAGCACCCAAAGGAGGGCCAGCACAGATACGCAGTATTTT	CASTQRRASTDTQYF
TRBV27	TRBD2	16	NA	TRBJ2-7	TGTGCCAGCAGTTTGTTAGGCGGGAGGGGAAACTACGAGCAGTACTTC	CASSLLGGRGNYEQYF
TRBV11-2	NA	14	NA	TRBJ2-1	TGTGCCAGCAGCTTAGGTGCCAGGGTAAATGAGCAGTTCTTC	CASSLGARVNEQFF
TRBV25-1	TRBD2	14	NA	TRBJ2-1	TGTGCCAGCAGTGATTGGACTAGCGGCAATGAGCAGTTCTTC	CASSDWTSGNEQFF
TRBV27	NA	14	NA	TRBJ1-2	TGTGCCAGCAGTTTAGTGGGGGGGATTAATGGCTACACCTTC	CASSLVGGINGYTF
TRBV16	NA	18	NA	TRBJ1-2	TGTGCCAGCAGCCCCAATCTCGACACAAGGGGCATCCACTATGGCTACACCTTC	CASSPNLDTRGIHYGYTF
TRBV28	NA	14	NA	TRBJ1-1	TGTGCCAGCAGTTTACCTCAGGGGAACACTGAAGCTTTCTTT	CASSLPQGNTEAFF
TRBV15	TRBD2	16	NA	TRBJ2-2	TGTGCCACCAGTCAACTAGCGGGTGCGAACACCGGGGAGCTGTTTTTT	CATSQLAGANTGELFF
TRBV2	NA	15	NA	TRBJ1-4	TGTGCCAGCAGTACCGGGACTTTTTTAAATGAACCGGTGTTTTTT	CASSTGTFLNEPVFF
TRBV18	TRBD1	14	NA	TRBJ1-2	TGTGCCAGCTCACTGGACAGGGGGAACGTTGGCTACACCTTC	CASSLDRGNVGYTF